This is a list of T cell receptor beta chains from one sample in a study of blood T cell repertoires in COVID-19. Some clones are missing from TCRdb's copy, which holds only in-frame ones; the method was immunoSEQ multiplex PCR. The sample has roughly 200,000 clones, roughly 81% seen once; the top ten hold approximately 12%. Sequenced sample: peripheral blood. These TCRs come from a woman older than 75 with COVID-19, enrolled during active disease. CDR3s include the opening cysteine and the closing phenylalanine or tryptophan. A D gene is named only where the DNA matches it firmly. For some rows the clone size is stated as once, few or many, or as a class when expanded; others skip it.

clone_size	v_call	d_call	j_call	cdr3_aa	cdr3_nt
-	TRBV28	TRBD1	TRBJ2-1	CASSYHRDRGNEQFF	TGTGCCAGCAGCTATCATCGGGACAGGGGCAATGAGCAGTTCTTC
-	TRBV5-1	TRBD1	TRBJ2-1	CASRPDRGLLYNEQFF	TGCGCCAGCAGACCTGACAGGGGGCTTCTCTACAATGAGCAGTTCTTC
-	TRBV12-3/TRBV12-4	-	TRBJ2-1	CASSEGGAKQFF	TGTGCCAGCAGTGAAGGAGGGGCAAAGCAGTTCTTC
-	TRBV6-5	-	TRBJ2-5	CASSRRGETQYF	TGTGCCAGCAGTCGCAGGGGAGAGACCCAGTACTTC
few	TRBV5-1	-	TRBJ2-3	CASSLAGETDTQYF	TGCGCCAGCAGCTTGGCAGGGGAGACAGATACGCAGTATTTT
once	TRBV11-3	-	TRBJ2-1	CASSFSGLNNEQFF	TGTGCCAGCAGCTTCTCCGGACTCAACAATGAGCAGTTCTTC
-	TRBV13	-	TRBJ2-5	CASSWGLGETQYF	TGTGCCAGCAGCTGGGGACTGGGGGAGACCCAGTACTTC
-	TRBV28	TRBD1	TRBJ2-5	CASSRDSPQETQYF	TGTGCCAGCAGTAGGGACAGCCCCCAAGAGACCCAGTACTTC
once	TRBV5-1	-	TRBJ1-6	CASSPQGGPSNSPLHF	TGCGCCAGCAGCCCGCAAGGAGGGCCGAGTAATTCACCCCTCCACTTT
-	TRBV9	-	TRBJ2-2	CASSVLASNTGELFF	TGTGCCAGCAGCGTTCTGGCCTCGAACACCGGGGAGCTGTTTTTT
-	TRBV28	-	TRBJ1-1	CASSARYKGSGLLRTEAFF	TGTGCCAGCAGCGCCCGGTACAAGGGAAGCGGCCTATTAAGGACTGAAGCTTTCTTT
-	TRBV27	-	TRBJ2-7	CASSLLTGLLYEQYF	TGTGCCAGCAGTCTCTTAACAGGGTTGCTCTACGAGCAGTACTTC
-	TRBV9	TRBD1	TRBJ2-3	CASSVDRSGTGGLDTQYF	TGTGCCAGCAGCGTAGATAGGTCCGGGACAGGCGGTTTGGATACGCAGTATTTT
-	TRBV6-2/TRBV6-3	-	TRBJ2-7	CASSYPGQSSF	TGTGCCAGCAGTTACCCGGGACAATCCAGCTTC
-	TRBV7-7	-	TRBJ2-1	CASSLELYNEQFF	TGTGCTAGCAGCTTAGAATTATACAATGAGCAGTTCTTC
-	TRBV19	TRBD1	TRBJ1-5	CASSGRTGRPTTSNQPQHF	TGTGCCAGTAGTGGACGGACAGGACGACCAACCACTAGCAATCAGCCCCAGCATTTT
few	TRBV14	-	TRBJ1-2	CASSQRQDYGYTF	TGTGCCAGCAGCCAACGGCAGGACTATGGCTACACCTTC
-	TRBV2	-	TRBJ1-5	CASSEPGINQPQHF	TGTGCCAGCAGTGAACCAGGTATCAATCAGCCCCAGCATTTT
-	TRBV19	-	TRBJ1-4	CASSPWGHREKLFF	TGTGCCAGTAGTCCGTGGGGGCATCGCGAAAAACTGTTTTTT
-	TRBV29-1	-	TRBJ2-1	CSVERIYNEQFF	TGCAGCGTCGAGCGGATTTACAATGAGCAGTTCTTC
once	TRBV27	-	TRBJ1-2	CASSSQTNYGYTF	TGTGCCAGCAGTTCACAGACTAACTATGGCTACACCTTC
-	TRBV6-1	-	TRBJ1-4	CASSETGYEKLFF	TGTGCCAGCAGTGAAACGGGTTACGAAAAACTGTTTTTT
-	TRBV30	-	TRBJ2-2	CAWRPGSLLSIGELFF	TGTGCCTGGAGGCCAGGGTCCCTCCTTTCGATCGGGGAGCTGTTTTTT
-	TRBV7-2	TRBD2	TRBJ2-7	CASSVGLAYEQYF	TGTGCCAGCAGCGTGGGACTAGCATACGAGCAGTACTTC
-	TRBV19	-	TRBJ2-2	CASSTRGNTGELFF	TGTGCCAGTAGTACCAGGGGAAACACCGGGGAGCTGTTTTTT
-	TRBV11-2	-	TRBJ1-3	CASSPSSGNTIYF	TGTGCCAGCAGCCCCTCCTCTGGAAACACCATATATTTT
-	TRBV5-1	TRBD2	TRBJ2-1	CASSPVGSGGNEQFF	TGCGCCAGCAGCCCCGTTGGTAGCGGGGGCAATGAGCAGTTCTTC
once	TRBV11-2	-	TRBJ1-3	CASSLDLAGGNTIYF	TGTGCCAGCAGCTTAGACCTGGCAGGTGGAAACACCATATATTTT
-	TRBV6-4	-	TRBJ1-5	CASSAQVNQPQHF	TGTGCCAGCAGCGCACAGGTGAATCAGCCCCAGCATTTT
-	TRBV19	-	TRBJ2-5	CASRNRDRETQYF	TGTGCCAGTAGGAACAGGGATCGGGAGACCCAGTACTTC
once	TRBV3-1/TRBV3-2	TRBD1	TRBJ2-3	CASSMGQGFTDTQYF	TGTGCCAGCAGCATGGGACAGGGGTTCACAGATACGCAGTATTTT
-	TRBV28	-	TRBJ1-4	CASSLSLAGVNEKLFF	TGTGCCAGCAGTTTATCGCTTGCAGGGGTTAATGAAAAACTGTTTTTT
once	TRBV6-2/TRBV6-3	TRBD2	TRBJ2-5	CASSWAGVQETQYF	TGTGCCAGCAGTTGGGCGGGAGTACAAGAGACCCAGTACTTC
-	TRBV6-5	TRBD1	TRBJ1-2	CASSYPDRGEDRYTF	TGTGCCAGCAGTTACCCGGACAGGGGAGAGGATCGCTACACCTTC
-	TRBV24-1	TRBD1	TRBJ1-5	CATSDLTHRGPRNQPQHF	TGTGCCACCAGTGATTTGACCCACAGGGGACCCCGCAATCAGCCCCAGCATTTT
once	TRBV28	TRBD2	TRBJ2-1	CASSILAGAYNEQFF	TGTGCCAGCAGTATACTAGCGGGAGCCTACAATGAGCAGTTCTTC
-	TRBV6-5	-	TRBJ1-2	CASSLTQDPRIYGYTF	TGTGCCAGCAGTTTAACACAGGATCCGCGAATCTATGGCTACACCTTC
-	TRBV15	TRBD1	TRBJ2-3	CATSFRDRPSTDTQYF	TGTGCCACCAGCTTCCGGGACAGGCCTAGCACAGATACGCAGTATTTT
-	TRBV7-2	TRBD1	TRBJ1-1	CASSLVLQGGMNTEAFF	TGTGCCAGCAGCTTAGTCTTACAGGGGGGCATGAACACTGAAGCTTTCTTT
few	TRBV19	-	TRBJ1-3	CASSSAAYSGNTIYF	TGTGCCAGTAGTAGTGCGGCGTACTCTGGAAACACCATATATTTT